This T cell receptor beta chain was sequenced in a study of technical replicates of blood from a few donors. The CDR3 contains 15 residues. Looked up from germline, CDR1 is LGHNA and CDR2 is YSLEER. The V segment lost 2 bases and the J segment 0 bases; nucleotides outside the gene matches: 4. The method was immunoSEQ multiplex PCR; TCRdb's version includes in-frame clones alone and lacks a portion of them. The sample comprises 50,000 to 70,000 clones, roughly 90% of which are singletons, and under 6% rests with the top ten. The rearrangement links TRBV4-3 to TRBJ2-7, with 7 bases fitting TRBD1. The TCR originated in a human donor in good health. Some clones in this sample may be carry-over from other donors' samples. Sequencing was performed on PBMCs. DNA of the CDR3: TGCGCCAGCAGCCAACTTACAGGGGCCTCCTACGAGCAGTACTTC. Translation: CASSQLTGASYEQYF.